This T cell receptor beta chain was found in a study of T cell repertoires in cytomegalovirus infection. From germline, CDR1 is SGHTA and CDR2 FQGNSA. This CDR3 has 16 amino acids. Trimming left V 8 bases short and J 2 bases short, with 19 bases between. TCRdb passed the reads through MiXCR, listing each CDR3 protein once. The sample shows about 530,000 distinct CDR3 sequences, 26% of them seen only once. General study findings and limits: Summed frequency of public TCR beta families distinguished CMV carriers with the relevant HLA.

This clonotype was observed at least ten times. Antigen: not known. The sequencing input was PBMCs. The chain joins TRBV7-2 to TRBJ2-1; D may be TRBD2 (5 bases). This TCR came from a human donor in good health (CMV status not recorded). Some clones in this sample may be carry-over from other donors' samples. The CDR3 region is CASRAHGGLTYNEQFF. In DNA form, the CDR3 reads TGTGCCAGCCGGGCCCACGGCGGGCTTACCTACAATGAGCAGTTCTTC. The whole variable domain, filled in from reference TRBV7-2 and TRBJ2-1, reads GAGVSQSPSNKVTEKGKDVELRCDPISGHTALYWYRQSLGQGLEFLIYFQGNSAPDKSGLPSDRFSAERTGGSVSTLTIQRTQQEDSAVYLCASRAHGGLTYNEQFFGPGTRLTVL.